Shown below are 23 T cell receptor beta chains from a single sample sequenced in a study of technical replicates of blood from a few donors. Sequencing used immunoSEQ multiplex PCR; TCRdb keeps in-frame clones, though not all of them. The repertoire includes about 12,000 clones, about 90% of them detected once, and 6.5% to 10% sits in the top ten. Material for sequencing was PBMCs. Receptor source: a human donor in good health.

V is TRBV10-3 and J is TRBJ2-6; possible D gene TRBD1, 6 bases. The V end was cut by 2 bases, the J end by 0 bases, with 14 bases between. The V gene's germline CDR1 is ENHRY and CDR2 SYGVKD. This CDR3 region has 18 residues. CDR3 residues: CAISERDIPGSGANVLTF. In nucleotides, the CDR3 is TGTGCCATCAGTGAGCGGGACATTCCGGGCTCTGGGGCCAACGTCCTGACTTTC.

V is TRBV6-6 and J is TRBJ2-1, with TRBD2 matching 10 bases. The CDR3 runs 16 residues. The germline V gene encodes CDR1 MNHNY and CDR2 SVGAGI (reference sequence). V lost 6 bases and J lost 2; bases outside the gene matches: 7. The CDR3 is CASSSLAGAAYNEQFF. The CDR3 DNA reads TGTGCCAGCAGCTCGCTAGCGGGGGCCGCCTACAATGAGCAGTTCTTC.

Only one count was recorded for this clone. The chain recombines TRBV28 with TRBJ1-2, with 9 bases aligning to TRBD1. Trimming cost V 2 bases and J 4 bases; bases outside gene matches: 8. This CDR3 region has 16 residues. Germline-derived CDR1 and CDR2 are MDHEN and SYDVKM. In nucleotides, the CDR3 is TGTGCCAGCAGTTTACCCTCTACAGGGGGCGGCTATGGCTACACCTTC. It codes for CASSLPSTGGGYGYTF.

This chain joins TRBV13 and TRBJ2-2; D is possibly TRBD2 (6 bases). The CDR3 has 15 amino acids. V was shortened by 1 base and J by 5 bases, with 11 bases between the two germline ends. Germline CDR1 is PRHDT and CDR2 is FYEKMQ (reference sequence). This CDR3 reads CASSLAGAFTGELFF. In DNA form, the CDR3 reads TGTGCCAGCAGCTTAGCGGGAGCATTTACCGGGGAGCTGTTTTTT.

This rearrangement joins TRBV11-2 to TRBJ2-7; 7 nucleotides line up with TRBD1. CDR3 size: 14 residues. J gave up 4 bases and V 5 bases, and 8 bases lay outside the gene matches. Looked up from germline, CDR1 is SGHAT and CDR2 is FQNNGV. CDR3 sequence reads: CASSRRQGGYEQYF. DNA of the CDR3: TGTGCCAGCAGCCGAAGACAGGGTGGATACGAGCAGTACTTC.

This chain connects TRBV6-5 to TRBJ1-2; TRBD1 is a possible D gene (5 bases). V was trimmed by 5 bases and J by 5 bases, leaving 18 bases between them. Looked up from germline, CDR1 is MNHEY and CDR2 is SVGAGI. This CDR3 has 15 amino acids. The CDR3 loop reads CASSRFLGAGYGYTF. CDR3 in DNA: TGTGCCAGCAGTCGATTCCTAGGGGCAGGGTATGGCTACACCTTC.

The chain has TRBV28 and TRBJ2-3, with TRBD1 matching over 9 bases. Germline CDR1 reads MDHEN; CDR2 reads SYDVKM. Trimming removed 6 bases from V and 4 bases from J; junction bases left unmatched: 8. This CDR3 comprises 15 residues. In nucleotides, the CDR3 is TGTGCCAGCAGCCTAAGGGACAGGGCGCCAGATACGCAGTATTTT. Amino acid sequence: CASSLRDRAPDTQYF.

This chain connects TRBV4-2 to TRBJ2-7; 7 nucleotides align to TRBD2. The germline V gene encodes CDR1 LGHNA and CDR2 YNFKEQ. This CDR3 is 15 amino acids long. V shed 2 bases and J 0 bases; nucleotides not matched to a gene: 4. The CDR3 DNA sequence: TGTGCCAGCAGCCAACTCCTAGCGGACTCCTACGAGCAGTACTTC. Translating it yields CASSQLLADSYEQYF.

The rearrangement links TRBV29-1 to TRBJ1-2; 9 bases map to TRBD1. Germline lookup yields CDR1 SQVTM and CDR2 ANQGSEA. CDR3 length equals 14 residues. The trim removed 6 bases at V and 4 bases at J, leaving 9 bases unmatched. The CDR3 protein is CSVSGTGWGYGYTF. As DNA, the CDR3 is TGCAGCGTCAGCGGGACAGGGTGGGGCTATGGCTACACCTTC.

This sequence joins TRBV18 and TRBJ2-1; D is possibly TRBD2 (5 bases). V dropped 3 bases and J dropped 0 bases, with 15 bases sitting between them. Germline values: CDR1 KGHSH, CDR2 LQKENI. This CDR3 spans 17 amino acids. As DNA, the CDR3 is TGTGCCAGCTCACCGAGGGAGCTTCAAAGCTCCTACAATGAGCAGTTCTTC. Translated: CASSPRELQSSYNEQFF.

The chain combines TRBV2 with TRBJ2-5; no reliable D call. Trimming took off 3 bases at V and 5 bases at J, with 7 bases between the two ends. The CDR3 runs 12 residues. Looked up from germline, CDR1 is SNHLY and CDR2 is FYNNEI. The CDR3 loop is CASSEALETQYF. CDR3 DNA: TGTGCCAGCAGTGAGGCTTTGGAGACCCAGTACTTC.

This rearrangement joins TRBV4-2 to TRBJ2-2; D gene uncertain. V lost 1 base and J 1 base, leaving 7 bases between the germline ends. This CDR3 spans 15 amino acids. Germline V gene data show CDR1 as LGHNA and CDR2 as YNFKEQ. The CDR3 protein is CASSQVRQNTGELFF. The DNA for the CDR3 is TGTGCCAGCAGCCAAGTTCGACAGAACACCGGGGAGCTGTTTTTT.

This clone was counted a single time. The CDR3 loop is CASMGGQGDGYTF. The CDR3 region has the DNA TGTGCCAGCATGGGTGGACAGGGGGATGGCTACACCTTC. V usage is TRBV2 and J usage is TRBJ1-2, with TRBD1 identical over 10 bases. Germline lookup yields CDR1 SNHLY and CDR2 FYNNEI. The CDR3 spans 13 residues. Trimming removed 7 bases from V and 6 bases from J; junction bases left unmatched: 5.

The V gene is TRBV6-1, the J gene TRBJ2-3; 8 bases fit TRBD2. This CDR3 is built from 16 residues. CDR1 and CDR2 from the germline V gene are MNHNS and SASEGT. Trimming at V came to 2 bases and at J to 4 bases, leaving 8 bases not matched to a gene. CDR3 amino acids: CASSEWSGSSPDTQYF. In DNA form, the CDR3 reads TGTGCCAGCAGTGAATGGAGCGGGAGTTCACCAGATACGCAGTATTTT.

This clone has a single count. The chain is built from TRBV18 and TRBJ1-5, with D maybe TRBD1 (6 bases). CDR3 length: 13 residues. V lost 2 bases, J lost 4 bases, and 6 bases lay in between. The germline CDR1 and CDR2 sequences are KGHSH and LQKENI. The CDR3: CASSPDRNQPQHF. CDR3 in DNA: TGTGCCAGCTCACCAGACAGGAATCAGCCCCAGCATTTT.

This rearrangement joins TRBV5-5 to TRBJ2-2, with 9 bases aligning to TRBD1. The trim removed 4 bases at V and 5 bases at J, leaving 12 bases unmatched. The CDR3 totals 17 residues. Per germline, CDR1 SGHKS and CDR2 YYEKEE (reference sequence). The CDR3 DNA reads as TGTGCCAGCAGCCCGGGCCGGGACAGGGAGTATACCGGGGAGCTGTTTTTT. This codes for CASSPGRDREYTGELFF.

V and J are TRBV5-4 and TRBJ2-3; 8 bases line up with TRBD2. The CDR3 spans 17 residues. Germline V CDR1 and CDR2: SGHNT, YYREEE (reference sequence). The V segment lost 3 bases and the J segment 1 base; nucleotides outside the gene matches: 10. The CDR3 is CASSSRLLAAGTDTQYF. In DNA, the CDR3 is TGTGCCAGCAGCTCCAGACTACTAGCGGCAGGCACAGATACGCAGTATTTT.

V is TRBV18 and J is TRBJ2-7; a possible D gene is TRBD2 (6 bases). Trimming stripped 4 bases from V and 4 bases from J, with 17 bases between. From germline, CDR1 is KGHSH and CDR2 LQKENI. The CDR3 runs 15 residues. CDR3 sequence: CASSLTVTGEYEQYF. The DNA of the CDR3 is TGTGCCAGCTCACTCACGGTCACGGGAGAATACGAGCAGTACTTC.

This chain connects TRBV7-9 to TRBJ1-5, with TRBD1 identical over 8 bases. The CDR3 is 16 residues long. Germline assignment: CDR1 SEHNR and CDR2 FQNEAQ (reference sequence). V lost 4 bases, J lost 5 bases, and 10 bases stayed unmatched. CDR3 nucleotide sequence: TGTGCCAGCAGCTCGTCAGACCGGGACAGGTATCAGCCCCAGCATTTT. It yields the protein CASSSSDRDRYQPQHF.

This clone was counted a single time. The rearrangement uses TRBV5-1 and TRBJ2-7, with 10 bases matching TRBD2. V lost 2 bases to trimming and J lost 5 bases; unmatched junction nucleotides: 10. The germline V gene encodes CDR1 SGHRS and CDR2 YFSETQ. CDR3 size: 16 residues. The CDR3 DNA is TGCGCCAGCAGCTTTAATTCCGGGACTAGCGCCAACGAGCAGTACTTC. Protein product: CASSFNSGTSANEQYF. Drawing the rest from reference TRBV5-1 and TRBJ2-7, the complete variable domain is KAGVTQTPRYLIKTRGQQVTLSCSPISGHRSVSWYQQTPGQGLQFLFEYFSETQRNKGNFPGRFSGRQFSNSRSEMNVSTLELGDSALYLCASSFNSGTSANEQYFGPGTRLTVT.

The V call is TRBV7-8, the J call TRBJ1-5; TRBD1 matches 8 bases. The trim removed 5 bases at V and 10 bases at J, leaving 16 bases unmatched. The germline V gene encodes CDR1 SGHVS and CDR2 FQNEAQ. The CDR3 spans 16 residues. CDR3 sequence: CASSPSPLGQGEPQHF. The CDR3 DNA is TGTGCCAGCAGCCCTAGCCCCTTAGGACAGGGCGAACCCCAGCATTTT.

The chain combines TRBV6-6 with TRBJ1-2; 8 bases are a match to TRBD1. The CDR3 has 16 amino acids. The germline V gene encodes CDR1 MNHNY and CDR2 SVGAGI (reference sequence). V was clipped by 0 bases and J by 3 bases; unmatched bases: 6. This CDR3 reads CASSYSLGQGDYGYTF. CDR3 coding DNA: TGTGCCAGCAGTTACTCCCTTGGACAGGGCGACTATGGCTACACCTTC.

The chain links TRBV6-4 to TRBJ2-1, with 7 bases aligning to TRBD2. The junction had 10 bases not matched to a gene; V was cut back by 0 bases and J by 8 bases. The CDR3 extends over 16 amino acids. CDR1 MRHNA and CDR2 SNTAGT come from the germline V gene. This CDR3 reads CASSDSPAGALDEQFF. CDR3 nucleotides: TGTGCCAGCAGTGACTCCCCTGCGGGAGCCTTGGATGAGCAGTTCTTC.